The 21 T cell receptor beta chains presented below share a single source sample, sequenced in a study of early stage breast cancer tumors. Produced via immunoSEQ multiplex PCR; TCRdb's table is partial and in-frame only. The sample includes about 51,000 clones, around 80% of them seen just once. What was sequenced was blood. These receptors all come from a person in their 40s with breast cancer.

This clone is termed medium-sized (0.01 to 0.1%). V and J are TRBV7-9 and TRBJ2-7; D is uncertain. Trimming took 5 bases from V and 0 from J, leaving 2 bases between them. The V gene's germline CDR1 is SEHNR and CDR2 FQNEAQ (reference sequence). This CDR3 spans 11 amino acids. CDR3 region: CASSPSYEQYF. In DNA, the CDR3 is TGTGCCAGCAGCCCCTCCTACGAGCAGTACTTC. Filled out from reference TRBV7-9 and TRBJ2-7, the complete variable domain reads DTGVSQNPRHKITKRGQNVTFRCDPISEHNRLYWYRQTLGQGPEFLTYFQNEAQLEKSRLLSDRFSAERPKGSFSTLEIQRTEQGDSAMYLCASSPSYEQYFGPGTRLTVT.

The chain uses TRBV7-2 and TRBJ2-7; 7 bases agree with TRBD2. The CDR3 sequence is 13 residues long. Trimming removed 6 bases from V and 4 bases from J; junction bases left unmatched: 6. CDR1 and CDR2 (germline): SGHTA, FQGNSA. The CDR3 coding sequence is TGTGCCAGCAGTCATGGACTAGTGTACGAGCAGTACTTC. It is translated as CASSHGLVYEQYF.

The V call is TRBV4-2, the J call TRBJ1-3; D is unresolved. Germline-derived CDR1 and CDR2 are LGHNA and YNFKEQ. The length of the CDR3 is 16 residues. Trimming shortened V by 0 bases and J by 4 bases, and 13 bases separated the two germline ends. The CDR3 sequence is CASSQELADHGNTIYF. DNA for the CDR3: TGTGCCAGCAGCCAAGAACTTGCTGACCACGGAAACACCATATATTTT.

The rearrangement joins TRBV21-1 to TRBJ2-3; TRBD2 was called by the table and not checked on the DNA. TRBV21-1 is a pseudogene locus. The CDR3 is 16 residues long. The CDR3 sequence is CASSLTTERRTNTQYF. In DNA form, the CDR3 reads TGTGCCAGCAGCCTAACAACGGAGCGGAGAACCAATACGCAGTATTTT.

This clone was observed once. The chain combines TRBV11-3 with TRBJ2-6, with TRBD2 as a possible D gene (6 bases). V lost 4 bases and J lost 2, with 9 bases in between. Germline V gene data show CDR1 as SGHNT and CDR2 as YENEEA. The CDR3 totals 15 residues. CDR3 loop: CASSSRGTGANVLTF. CDR3 nucleotide sequence: TGTGCCAGCAGCTCCCGGGGGACTGGGGCCAACGTCCTGACTTTC.

CDR3 bases: TGTGCCAGCAGTTTAGGGACAGGGGGGTATGGCTACACCTTC. Protein product: CASSLGTGGYGYTF. The gene calls are TRBV28 and TRBJ1-2, with 11 bases matching TRBD1. V shed 2 bases, J shed 5 bases, and the junction held 1 base outside the gene matches. Per germline, CDR1 MDHEN and CDR2 SYDVKM. The CDR3 covers 14 residues.

This sequence joins TRBV30 and TRBJ1-2; unclear D gene. The CDR3 runs 11 residues. Germline lookup yields CDR1 GTSNPN and CDR2 SVGIG (reference sequence). V dropped 2 bases and J dropped 7 bases, with 8 bases sitting between them. CDR3 sequence: CAWSIGFGYTF. The CDR3 region has the DNA TGTGCCTGGAGTATAGGGTTTGGCTACACCTTC. Combining the CDR3 with reference TRBV30 and TRBJ1-2 gives the whole variable domain SQTIHQWPATLVQPVGSPLSLECTVEGTSNPNLYWYRQAAGRGLQLLFYSVGIGQISSEVPQNLSASRPQDRQFILSSKKLLLSDSGFYLCAWSIGFGYTFGSGTRLTVV.

This clone occurred a few times. The chain links TRBV15 to TRBJ2-7; no definite D call. The CDR3 extends over 12 amino acids. Germline-derived CDR1 and CDR2 are LNHNV and YYDKDF (reference sequence). V gave up 4 bases and J gave up 6 bases, with 10 bases separating them. The CDR3 sequence is CATSTPYGEQYF. In DNA, the CDR3 is TGTGCCACCAGCACACCCTATGGCGAGCAGTACTTC.

J is TRBJ2-1 and V is TRBV13, with 14 bases matching TRBD2. The CDR3 consists of 16 residues. After removal of 5 bases from V and 9 bases from J, the junction contained 9 bases not matched to a gene. CDR1 PRHDT and CDR2 FYEKMQ come from the germline V gene (reference sequence). CDR3 loop: CASSRRGLAGDAEQFF. The CDR3 bases are TGTGCCAGCAGCCGTAGGGGACTAGCGGGAGATGCTGAGCAGTTCTTC.

The V call is TRBV6-1, the J call TRBJ2-7; the match to TRBD2 covers 12 bases. Germline V gene sequence: CDR1 MNHNS, CDR2 SASEGT. CDR3 length equals 15 residues. The trim removed 7 bases at V and 7 bases at J, leaving 11 bases unmatched. The CDR3 DNA follows: TGTGCCAGCACCGGGACTAGCGGGCGGTTCGGTGAGCAGTACTTC. Its translation is CASTGTSGRFGEQYF.

This clone was recorded at least ten times. V gene TRBV5-6 combines with J gene TRBJ2-7; 7 nucleotides match TRBD2. V lost 5 bases to trimming and J lost 5 bases; unmatched junction nucleotides: 10. Germline-derived CDR1 and CDR2 are SGHDT and YYEEEE. The length of the CDR3 is 14 residues. CDR3 region: CASRGRVPPHEQYF. The CDR3 DNA is TGTGCCAGCAGAGGGAGGGTCCCCCCGCACGAGCAGTACTTC.

This clone was seen just once. The chain uses TRBV19 and TRBJ2-7; 9 bases agree with TRBD1. Unmatched junction bases numbered 4, after V lost 5 bases and J lost 2 bases. Germline CDR1 LNHDA, CDR2 SQIVND (reference sequence). The CDR3 sequence is 14 residues long. The CDR3 is CASSSQGATYEQYF. CDR3 DNA: TGTGCCAGTAGTTCACAGGGGGCGACCTACGAGCAGTACTTC.

This chain joins TRBV6-5 and TRBJ2-1; 10 positions agree with TRBD2. Germline V gene sequence: CDR1 MNHEY, CDR2 SVGAGI. The CDR3 contains 15 residues. The junction had 8 bases not matched to a gene; V was cut back by 4 bases and J by 8 bases. The CDR3 here is CASSSDSGRSDEQFF. The DNA of the CDR3 is TGTGCCAGCAGTTCCGATAGCGGGAGGTCCGATGAGCAGTTCTTC.

V and J are TRBV11-3 and TRBJ2-1, with D perhaps TRBD1 (5 bases). Germline CDR1 is SGHNT and CDR2 is YENEEA. The CDR3 loop spans 15 amino acids. Trimming took 1 base from V and 2 from J, leaving 9 bases between them. For the CDR3, the DNA is TGTGCCAGCAGCTTAGGAATAGGGGCCTACAATGAGCAGTTCTTC. It specifies CASSLGIGAYNEQFF.

The rearrangement links TRBV6-5 to TRBJ1-4; TRBD1 matches 7 bases. After removal of 6 bases from V and 0 bases from J, the junction contained 4 bases not matched to a gene. CDR1 and CDR2 (germline): MNHEY, SVGAGI. The CDR3 is made up of 15 amino acids. The CDR3 nucleotides read TGTGCCAGCAGCCACCAGGGGGCAACTAATGAAAAACTGTTTTTT. Its protein is CASSHQGATNEKLFF.

This rearrangement joins TRBV6-6 to TRBJ1-5; D remains ambiguous. This CDR3 has 14 residues. Between the trimmed V and J ends, which lost 0 bases and 4 bases, there was a span of 7 bases. The V gene's germline CDR1 is MNHNY and CDR2 SVGAGI (reference sequence). Here the CDR3 DNA reads TGTGCCAGCAGTTACTCGACGGGAAATCAGCCCCAGCATTTT. Translation gives CASSYSTGNQPQHF.

The V gene is TRBV30, the J gene TRBJ1-3, with D unclear. V lost 2 bases, J lost 0 bases, and 8 bases lay in between. This CDR3 has 14 amino acids. The V gene's germline CDR1 is GTSNPN and CDR2 SVGIG (reference sequence). CDR3 coding DNA: TGTGCCTGGAGTATCGGTAACTCTGGAAACACCATATATTTT. Its protein product is CAWSIGNSGNTIYF.

The V call is TRBV7-9, the J call TRBJ1-1; no definite D call. There are 14 residues in the CDR3. V lost 4 bases and J 3 bases, leaving 12 bases between the germline ends. Per the germline V gene, CDR1 is SEHNR and CDR2 is FQNEAQ (reference sequence). The CDR3 reads CASSSLGGDTEAFF. CDR3 coding DNA: TGTGCCAGCAGCTCTCTAGGCGGAGACACTGAAGCTTTCTTT.

J is TRBJ2-3 and V is TRBV5-1; the match to TRBD2 covers 11 bases. The CDR3 extends over 16 amino acids. CDR1 is SGHRS, CDR2 YFSETQ, per germline. Trimming removed 1 base from V and 2 bases from J; junction bases left unmatched: 3. CDR3 in DNA: TGCGCCAGCAGCTTGTTGACTAGCGGGGACACAGATACGCAGTATTTT. Its translation: CASSLLTSGDTDTQYF.

The chain links TRBV2 to TRBJ2-2; 7 positions agree with TRBD2. Germline assignment: CDR1 SNHLY and CDR2 FYNNEI. The CDR3 is made up of 14 amino acids. V shed 7 bases and J 1 base; nucleotides not matched to a gene: 3. CDR3 coding DNA: TGTGCCAGCAACAAGCGGGAGAACACCGGGGAGCTGTTTTTT. Protein: CASNKRENTGELFF.

The chain recombines TRBV5-6 with TRBJ1-1; D ambiguous. V lost 0 bases, J lost 0 bases, and 9 bases lay in between. CDR1 SGHDT and CDR2 YYEEEE come from the germline V gene. The CDR3 extends over 15 amino acids. This chain's CDR3 is CASSLAGPLNTEAFF. DNA of the CDR3: TGTGCCAGCAGCTTGGCCGGTCCGTTGAACACTGAAGCTTTCTTT.